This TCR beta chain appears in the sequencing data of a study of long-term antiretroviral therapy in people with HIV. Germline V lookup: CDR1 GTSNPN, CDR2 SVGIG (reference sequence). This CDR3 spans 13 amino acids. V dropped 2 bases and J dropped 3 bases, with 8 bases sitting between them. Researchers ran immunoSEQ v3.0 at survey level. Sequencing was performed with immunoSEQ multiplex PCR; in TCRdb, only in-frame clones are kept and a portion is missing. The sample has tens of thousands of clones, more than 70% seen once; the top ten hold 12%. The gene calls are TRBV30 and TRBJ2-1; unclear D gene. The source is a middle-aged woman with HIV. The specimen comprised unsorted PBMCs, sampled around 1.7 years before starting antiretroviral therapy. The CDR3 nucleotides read TGTGCCTGGAGTTTAAATCACTACAATGAGCAGTTCTTC. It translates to CAWSLNHYNEQFF.